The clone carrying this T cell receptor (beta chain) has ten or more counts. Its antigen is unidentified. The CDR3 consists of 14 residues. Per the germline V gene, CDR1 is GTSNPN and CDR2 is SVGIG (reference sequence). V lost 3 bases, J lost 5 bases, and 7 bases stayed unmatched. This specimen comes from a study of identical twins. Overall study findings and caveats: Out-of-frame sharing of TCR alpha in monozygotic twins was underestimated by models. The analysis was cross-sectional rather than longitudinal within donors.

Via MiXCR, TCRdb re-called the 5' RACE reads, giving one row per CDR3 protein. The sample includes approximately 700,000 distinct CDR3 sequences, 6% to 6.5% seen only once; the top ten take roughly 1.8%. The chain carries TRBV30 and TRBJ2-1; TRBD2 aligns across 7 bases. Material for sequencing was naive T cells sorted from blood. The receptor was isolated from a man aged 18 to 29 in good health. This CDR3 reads CAWRTSLGDNEQFF. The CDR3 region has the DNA TGTGCCTGGAGGACTAGCTTGGGAGACAATGAGCAGTTCTTC.